This record concerns one T cell receptor (beta chain) sequence. Profiled with immunoSEQ multiplex PCR; TCRdb holds only in-frame clones, not every one. The table includes about 210,000 clones, approximately 86% detected once. This specimen belongs to a study of blood T cell repertoires in COVID-19. Study at large: T cells, B-cell-depleted T cells, or PBMCs provided the cDNA or gDNA that served as material.

The material sequenced was peripheral blood. This clonotype originated in a man aged 35-49 years with acute or convalescent COVID-19.

The CDR3 loop reads CASSSRQQGTTGELFF. CDR3 DNA sequence: TGCGCCAGCAGCTCAAGGCAGCAGGGAACTACCGGGGAGCTGTTTTTT. The V and J genes are TRBV5-1 and TRBJ2-2; D might be TRBD1 (5 bases). This CDR3 is built from 16 residues. Trimming left V 3 bases short and J 5 bases short, with 17 bases between. CDR1 is SGHRS and CDR2 is YFSETQ in the germline V gene.